A selection of T cell receptor beta chains follows, all from one sample in a study of shared clonotypes between healthy human individuals. Sequencing was performed with immunoSEQ multiplex PCR; in TCRdb, only in-frame clones are kept and a portion is missing. The sample records approximately 740,000 clones, nearly 95% being singletons. Sequenced input: naive CD8+ T cells sorted from blood. The source of these receptors is a man aged 25-45 years in good health. The conserved cysteine and the conserved F or W are not part of the CDR3 here. Part of the rows lack a size; the others show once, few, many or a class for expanded clones.

j_call | cdr3_length | clone_size | v_call | cdr3_aa
TRBJ2-7 | 11 | . | TRBV7-8 | ASSASLVFEQY
TRBJ2-1 | 13 | . | TRBV29-1 | SVEGIVAGEGEQF
TRBJ2-1 | 10 | . | TRBV27 | ASGSVGDEQF
TRBJ2-7 | 6 | . | TRBV6-1 | ASPGFN
TRBJ2-4 | 17 | . | TRBV5-5 | ASSLADSQGLLAKNIQY
TRBJ2-7 | 13 | . | TRBV15 | ATSRGTSSVYEQY
TRBJ1-1 | 14 | once | TRBV28 | ASSLGQGWGNTEAF
TRBJ2-7 | 14 | . | TRBV27 | ASSFLAGQASYEQY
TRBJ2-2 | 13 | . | TRBV7-6 | ASSTQGENTGELF
TRBJ2-1 | 10 | . | TRBV7-9 | ASSPTYNEQF
TRBJ1-3 | 14 | . | TRBV7-9 | ASSLVDRSKGNTIY
TRBJ1-1 | 12 | . | TRBV4-1 | ASSPLDRDAEAF
TRBJ2-7 | 13 | . | TRBV11-2 | ASSATAGAAYEQY